The 27 T cell receptor beta chains in this list originate from one sample, sequenced in a study of cytomegalovirus exposure and HLA in healthy donors. Vbeta (60) and Jbeta (13) primers were used in the PCR. Using immunoSEQ multiplex PCR, the repertoire was profiled, and TCRdb retains in-frame clones only, with some absent. The table lists 200,000 to 250,000 clones, 82% of them singletons. The specimen sequenced was PBMCs. The receptor source for this set is a woman in her forties in good health and CMV-seropositive.

The rearrangement joins TRBV7-6 to TRBJ1-4; D uncertain. The CDR3 sequence is 12 residues long. V dropped 2 bases and J dropped 8 bases, with 6 bases sitting between them. Per the germline V gene, CDR1 is SGHVS and CDR2 is FNYEAQ. The CDR3 nucleotides read TGTGCCAGCAGCTTACGGAGGGAAAAACTGTTTTTT. Protein product: CASSLRREKLFF.

The chain combines TRBV7-3 with TRBJ1-1, with a tentative D call TRBD1 (5 bases). V was pared by 5 bases and J by 1 base, with 11 bases between. CDR1 and CDR2 (germline): SGHTA, FQGTGA. The CDR3 loop spans 14 amino acids. The CDR3: CASSPTGGNTEAFF. The CDR3, as DNA: TGTGCCAGCAGCCCGACCGGGGGGAACACTGAAGCTTTCTTT.

The rearrangement joins TRBV30 to TRBJ1-1, with 7 bases identical to TRBD1. The CDR3 consists of 14 residues. V dropped 2 bases and J dropped 10; count of bases not matched to a gene: 13. CDR1 is GTSNPN, CDR2 SVGIG, per germline (reference sequence). This CDR3 reads CAWSRGLDVGRAFF. The CDR3 nucleotides read TGTGCCTGGAGTAGGGGGCTTGATGTAGGTCGAGCTTTCTTT.

This clone was recorded once. The chain recombines TRBV20-1 with TRBJ1-4; tentative D call: TRBD1 (5 bases). CDR1 is DFQATT, CDR2 SNEGSKA, per germline (reference sequence). The CDR3 extends over 11 amino acids. With 1 base removed from V and 12 bases from J, the gap between germline ends came to 9 bases. The CDR3 is CSARVLQELFF. The CDR3 coding sequence is TGCAGTGCTAGAGTCTTACAGGAACTGTTTTTT.

This clone has just one count. This chain uses TRBV7-2 with TRBJ2-2; 7 bases are shared with TRBD1. This CDR3 has 17 residues. Germline lookup yields CDR1 SGHTA and CDR2 FQGNSA. Trimming took 7 bases from V and 0 from J; bases not matched to a gene: 11. The CDR3 DNA reads TGTGCCAGCAACCGTTCGCCCGGGACAGCGAACACCGGGGAGCTGTTTTTT. This translates into CASNRSPGTANTGELFF. Filled out from reference TRBV7-2 and TRBJ2-2, the complete variable domain reads GAGVSQSPSNKVTEKGKDVELRCDPISGHTALYWYRQSLGQGLEFLIYFQGNSAPDKSGLPSDRFSAERTGGSVSTLTIQRTQQEDSAVYLCASNRSPGTANTGELFFGEGSRLTVL.

The V gene is TRBV19, the J gene TRBJ2-3; 8 bases are a match to TRBD2. CDR1 and CDR2 from the germline V gene are LNHDA and SQIVND (reference sequence). The CDR3 has 14 residues. V shed 8 bases, J shed 4 bases, and the junction held 8 bases outside the gene matches. The CDR3 DNA reads TGTGCCAGTGCGGGGGGTCACGGGGCAGATACGCAGTATTTT. It yields the protein CASAGGHGADTQYF.

Only a few counts were recorded for this clone. The chain joins TRBV27 to TRBJ1-1; 9 nucleotides match TRBD1. The V segment lost 6 bases and the J segment 0 bases; nucleotides outside the gene matches: 8. The CDR3 runs 16 residues. Germline CDR1 is MNHEY and CDR2 is SMNVEV (reference sequence). This chain's CDR3 is CASRTEGQGVNTEAFF. The DNA for the CDR3 is TGTGCCAGCAGAACGGAGGGACAGGGAGTGAACACTGAAGCTTTCTTT.

This chain links TRBV6-6 with TRBJ2-1; 8 bases map to TRBD1. CDR3 length equals 14 residues. The germline CDR1 and CDR2 sequences are MNHNY and SVGAGI (reference sequence). With V trimmed by 5 bases and J by 4 bases, 4 bases remained unmatched. The CDR3 reads CASSRQGSYNEQFF. CDR3 coding DNA: TGTGCCAGCAGTAGACAGGGGTCGTACAATGAGCAGTTCTTC.

The chain combines TRBV9 with TRBJ1-1; D is undetermined. Germline V gene sequence: CDR1 SGDLS, CDR2 YYNGEE. V shed 6 bases and J shed 1 base, with 10 bases lying between them. CDR3 length: 13 amino acids. As DNA, the CDR3 is TGTGCCAGCACCCTCCGACAGAACACTGAAGCTTTCTTT. It translates to CASTLRQNTEAFF.

This chain joins TRBV6-1 and TRBJ1-2; D unclear. This CDR3 contains 15 residues. The germline V gene encodes CDR1 MNHNS and CDR2 SASEGT. V was clipped by 3 bases and J by 2 bases, with 13 bases between them. The CDR3 region has the DNA TGTGCCAGCAGTGAGACTGATCTCGGGAACTATGGCTACACCTTC. Amino acid sequence: CASSETDLGNYGYTF.

The rearrangement links TRBV6-1 to TRBJ1-2; a possible D gene is TRBD1 (6 bases). The CDR3 contains 14 residues. The ends were cut back, 6 bases at V and 1 base at J, with 12 bases in the middle. Germline CDR1 MNHNS, CDR2 SASEGT. In DNA form, the CDR3 reads TGTGCCAGCAGGAAGGGACACCTTAACTATGGCTACACCTTC. It encodes CASRKGHLNYGYTF.

V and J are TRBV2 and TRBJ2-1, with 8 bases identical to TRBD2. Germline CDR1 and CDR2: SNHLY and FYNNEI. The CDR3 loop spans 16 amino acids. Unmatched junction bases numbered 9, after V lost 4 bases and J lost 4 bases. This CDR3 reads CASSALGTRVYNEQFF. CDR3 DNA: TGTGCCAGCAGTGCTTTGGGGACTAGAGTTTACAATGAGCAGTTCTTC.

The rearrangement links TRBV2 to TRBJ1-3; D ambiguous. The germline gives CDR1 SNHLY, CDR2 FYNNEI. V was shortened by 8 bases and J by 0 bases, with 14 bases between the two germline ends. The length of the CDR3 is 15 residues. The CDR3 region is CASESQKFSGNTIYF. The DNA of the CDR3 is TGTGCCAGCGAATCTCAGAAGTTCTCTGGAAACACCATATATTTT. Full variable domain (rest looked up from reference TRBV2 and TRBJ1-3): EPEVTQTPSHQVTQMGQEVILRCVPISNHLYFYWYRQILGQKVEFLVSFYNNEISEKSEIFDDQFSVERPDGSNFTLKIRSTKLEDSAMYFCASESQKFSGNTIYFGEGSWLTVV.

Remarks on this clone: Other DNA sequences of this sample code for an identical CDR3. In nucleotides, the CDR3 is TGCGCCAGCAGCTTAGGGGGAGGGGAGACCCAGTACTTC. Translating it yields CASSLGGGETQYF. The rearrangement links TRBV5-1 to TRBJ2-5; a possible D gene is TRBD2 (7 bases). Trimming removed 2 bases at V and 5 bases at J, with 10 bases between. There are 13 residues in the CDR3. The germline V gene encodes CDR1 SGHRS and CDR2 YFSETQ.

The J gene is TRBJ1-1, the V gene TRBV7-9; TRBD1 might be the D (6 bases). The CDR3 has 13 residues. Germline CDR1 SEHNR, CDR2 FQNEAQ (reference sequence). Trimming shortened V by 1 base and J by 11 bases, and 14 bases separated the two germline ends. CDR3 DNA: TGTGCCAGCAGCTTAGAGACAGGCCCACCGGCTTTCTTT. Translating it yields CASSLETGPPAFF.

The J gene is TRBJ2-1, the V gene TRBV4-1, with D maybe TRBD2 (5 bases). The CDR3 extends over 16 amino acids. The germline V gene has CDR1 MGHRA and CDR2 YSYEKL. Trimming pared 3 bases from V and 0 bases from J, leaving 12 bases between. The CDR3 DNA reads as TGCGCCAGCAGCCAGCTCGGGATACTCTCCTACAATGAGCAGTTCTTC. Translation: CASSQLGILSYNEQFF.

This rearrangement joins TRBV5-1 to TRBJ2-1; TRBD2 matches 15 bases. This CDR3 is built from 15 residues. V trimming: 4 bases; J trimming: 5 bases; junction bases outside the gene matches: 1. The germline CDR1 and CDR2 sequences are SGHRS and YFSETQ. The CDR3 here is CASSRTSGRDNEQFF. The CDR3 DNA reads TGCGCCAGCAGCCGGACTAGCGGGAGGGACAATGAGCAGTTCTTC.

The chain joins TRBV2 to TRBJ1-6; D call uncertain. The germline CDR1 and CDR2 sequences are SNHLY and FYNNEI. V lost 4 bases and J 2 bases, leaving 6 bases between the germline ends. This CDR3 has 14 amino acids. The CDR3 region has the DNA TGTGCCAGCAGTGGAGAGACCTATAATTCACCCCTCCACTTT. Protein sequence: CASSGETYNSPLHF.

The rearrangement links TRBV11-3 to TRBJ1-3, with D possibly TRBD1 on 6 matching bases. Looked up from germline, CDR1 is SGHNT and CDR2 is YENEEA. V was cut by 3 bases and J by 4 bases, with 13 bases left in between. The CDR3 has 15 amino acids. CDR3: CASSLGGGLGNTIYF. The CDR3 nucleotides are TGTGCCAGCAGCTTGGGCGGGGGGCTCGGAAACACCATATATTTT.

The sample holds one count of this clone. The J gene is TRBJ2-7, the V gene TRBV5-1; 7 bases are a match to TRBD2. V lost 4 bases and J lost 7; bases outside the gene matches: 14. The CDR3 extends over 15 amino acids. In germline, CDR1 is SGHRS, CDR2 YFSETQ. CDR3 loop: CASSPRGRDLGEQYF. DNA for the CDR3: TGCGCCAGCAGCCCCCGGGGGAGGGATTTGGGAGAGCAGTACTTC.

This clone was picked up a small number of times. The rearrangement joins TRBV4-3 to TRBJ2-2, with TRBD2 matching over 7 bases. Per germline, CDR1 LGHNA and CDR2 YSLEER. V was clipped by 4 bases and J by 0 bases; unmatched bases: 5. CDR3 size: 16 residues. CDR3 in amino acids: CASSPGLSANTGELFF. The CDR3 nucleotides read TGCGCCAGCAGCCCGGGACTATCTGCGAACACCGGGGAGCTGTTTTTT.

The chain couples TRBV27 to TRBJ2-3; possibly TRBD2 for D (6 bases). There are 16 residues in the CDR3. Germline V gene sequence: CDR1 MNHEY, CDR2 SMNVEV (reference sequence). V was pared by 5 bases and J by 5 bases, with 20 bases between. This CDR3 is CASSPPGVGAGDTQYF. Written as DNA, the CDR3 is TGTGCCAGCAGTCCCCCGGGGGTAGGCGCGGGAGATACGCAGTATTTT.

The rearrangement joins TRBV11-2 to TRBJ1-1, with a possible D match to TRBD1 (6 bases). Trimming removed 0 bases at V and 0 bases at J, with 11 bases between. Germline values: CDR1 SGHAT, CDR2 FQNNGV. This CDR3 is built from 16 residues. DNA of the CDR3: TGTGCCAGCAGCTTAGATGGGAACAGGGTGAACACTGAAGCTTTCTTT. As protein: CASSLDGNRVNTEAFF.

The V call is TRBV9, the J call TRBJ1-1; no reliable D call. The V gene lost 4 bases and the J gene lost 1 base, with 8 bases spanning the gap. CDR1 and CDR2 from the germline V gene are SGDLS and YYNGEE. The CDR3 totals 13 residues. The CDR3 is CASSPTENTEAFF. The CDR3 region has the DNA TGTGCCAGCAGCCCCACAGAGAACACTGAAGCTTTCTTT.

This clone was seen a handful of times. The V and J genes are TRBV7-8 and TRBJ2-7, with D perhaps matching TRBD2 (5 bases). In germline, CDR1 is SGHVS, CDR2 FQNEAQ. V lost 1 base to trimming and J lost 3 bases, with 19 bases between them. The CDR3 extends over 17 amino acids. The CDR3 reads CASSLGGRLGDYYEQYF. DNA for the CDR3: TGTGCCAGCAGCTTAGGGGGAAGGCTTGGAGACTACTACGAGCAGTACTTC.

The V call is TRBV13, the J call TRBJ2-7, with 8 bases that match TRBD2. After removal of 0 bases from V and 2 bases from J, the junction contained 3 bases not matched to a gene. The CDR3 runs 15 residues. Germline V lookup: CDR1 PRHDT, CDR2 FYEKMQ (reference sequence). This CDR3 is CASSLGTSAAYEQYF. The CDR3 DNA follows: TGTGCCAGCAGCTTAGGGACTAGCGCGGCCTACGAGCAGTACTTC.

The rearrangement links TRBV28 to TRBJ2-1; tentatively, D is TRBD1 (5 bases). Trimming took 4 bases from V and 4 from J, leaving 14 bases between them. Germline assignment: CDR1 MDHEN and CDR2 SYDVKM. The CDR3 is made up of 15 amino acids. The CDR3 here is CASSSRQQLYNEQFF. The CDR3 coding sequence is TGTGCCAGCAGTTCCCGACAGCAATTATACAATGAGCAGTTCTTC.